This paragraph covers one T cell receptor beta chain sequence. What it binds is unknown. The data originate from a study of cytomegalovirus exposure and HLA in healthy donors. For the study at large: Genotyping showed 75% to 90% of 398 donors falling in the Caucasian-associated ancestry cluster.

Both 60 Vbeta primers and 13 Jbeta primers went into the PCR. Here immunoSEQ multiplex PCR was the method, and the copy in TCRdb shows in-frame clones only, minus some. The sample yields about 230,000 clones, 77% seen once. Whole-study findings and limits: Reported findings show TCR beta sequences accurately forecast HLA-A and HLA-B alleles in most subjects. A further, later analysis showed that HLA-associated TCR beta chains (compared with equally common others) were more clonally expanded. In an earlier analysis, most TCR beta V segments were productive about 87% or about 30% of the time.

This receptor was taken from a woman between 55 and 75 years old in good health and CMV-seropositive. Sequences were obtained from PBMCs.

The DNA for the CDR3 is TGTGCCAGCAGGCCCGATGGGCAGGGTAACTATGGCTACACCTTC. This codes for CASRPDGQGNYGYTF. V gene TRBV2 combines with J gene TRBJ1-2, with D tentatively TRBD1 (5 bases). Germline V gives CDR1 SNHLY, CDR2 FYNNEI. The CDR3 contains 15 residues. V lost 6 bases and J 1 base, leaving 15 bases between the germline ends.